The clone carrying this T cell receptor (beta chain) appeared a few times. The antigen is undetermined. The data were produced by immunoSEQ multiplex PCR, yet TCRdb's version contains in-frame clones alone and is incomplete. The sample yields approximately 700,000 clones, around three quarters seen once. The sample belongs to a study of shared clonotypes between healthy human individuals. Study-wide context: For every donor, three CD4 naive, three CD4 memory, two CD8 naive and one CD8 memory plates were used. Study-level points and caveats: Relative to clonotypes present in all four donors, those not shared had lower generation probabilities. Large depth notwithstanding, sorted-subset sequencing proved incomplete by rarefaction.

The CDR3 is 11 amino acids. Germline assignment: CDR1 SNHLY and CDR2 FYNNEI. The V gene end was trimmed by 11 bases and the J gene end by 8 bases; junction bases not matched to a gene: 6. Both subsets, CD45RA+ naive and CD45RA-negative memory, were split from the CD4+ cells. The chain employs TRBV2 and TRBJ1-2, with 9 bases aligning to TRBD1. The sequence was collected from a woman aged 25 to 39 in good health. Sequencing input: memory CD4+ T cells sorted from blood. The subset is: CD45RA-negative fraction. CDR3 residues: CAFHRGRGYTF. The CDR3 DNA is TGTGCCTTTCACAGGGGGCGAGGCTACACCTTC.